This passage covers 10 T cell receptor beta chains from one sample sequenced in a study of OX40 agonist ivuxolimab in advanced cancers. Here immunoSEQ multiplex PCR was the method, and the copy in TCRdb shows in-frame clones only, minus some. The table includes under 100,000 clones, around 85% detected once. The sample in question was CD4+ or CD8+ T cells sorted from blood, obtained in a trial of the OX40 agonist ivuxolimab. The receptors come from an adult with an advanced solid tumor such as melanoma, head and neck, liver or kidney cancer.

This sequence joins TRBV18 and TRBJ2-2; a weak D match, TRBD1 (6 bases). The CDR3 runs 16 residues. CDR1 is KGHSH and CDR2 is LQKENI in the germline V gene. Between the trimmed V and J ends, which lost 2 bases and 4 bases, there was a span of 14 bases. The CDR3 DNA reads TGTGCCAGCTCACCAGAATCACAGGGTGGCACCGGGGAGCTGTTTTTT. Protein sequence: CASSPESQGGTGELFF.

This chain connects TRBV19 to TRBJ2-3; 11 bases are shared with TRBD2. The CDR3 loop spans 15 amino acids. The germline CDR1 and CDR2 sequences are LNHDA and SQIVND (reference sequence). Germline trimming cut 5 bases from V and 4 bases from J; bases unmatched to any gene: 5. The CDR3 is CASSLTSGDPDTQYF. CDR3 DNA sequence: TGTGCCAGTAGTTTGACTAGCGGGGACCCAGATACGCAGTATTTT.

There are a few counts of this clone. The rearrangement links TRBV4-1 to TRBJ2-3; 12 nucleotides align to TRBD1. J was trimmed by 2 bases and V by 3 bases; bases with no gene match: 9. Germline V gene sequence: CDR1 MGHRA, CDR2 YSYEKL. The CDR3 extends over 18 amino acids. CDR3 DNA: TGCGCCAGCAGCCAGGGGACAGGGGGCCTTACGATCACAGATACGCAGTATTTT. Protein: CASSQGTGGLTITDTQYF.

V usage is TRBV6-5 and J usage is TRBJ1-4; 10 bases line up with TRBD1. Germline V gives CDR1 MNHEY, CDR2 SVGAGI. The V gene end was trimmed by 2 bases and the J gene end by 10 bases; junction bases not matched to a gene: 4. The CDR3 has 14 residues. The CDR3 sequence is CASSYGQGGGKLFF. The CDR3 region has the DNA TGTGCCAGCAGTTACGGACAGGGGGGTGGAAAACTGTTTTTT.

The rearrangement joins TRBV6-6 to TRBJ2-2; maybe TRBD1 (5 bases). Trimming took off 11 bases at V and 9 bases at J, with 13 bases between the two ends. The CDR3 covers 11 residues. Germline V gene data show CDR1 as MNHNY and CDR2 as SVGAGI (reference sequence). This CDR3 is CAGRGARELFF. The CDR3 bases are TGTGCCGGGCGTGGGGCCCGGGAGCTGTTTTTT.

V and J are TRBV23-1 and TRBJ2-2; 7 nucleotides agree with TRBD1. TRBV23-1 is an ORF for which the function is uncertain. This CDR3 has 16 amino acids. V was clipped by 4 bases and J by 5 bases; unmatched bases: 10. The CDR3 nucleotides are TGCGCCAGCAGTCTGCCGACAGGGATGTTGACCGGGGAGCTGTTTTTT. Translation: CASSLPTGMLTGELFF.

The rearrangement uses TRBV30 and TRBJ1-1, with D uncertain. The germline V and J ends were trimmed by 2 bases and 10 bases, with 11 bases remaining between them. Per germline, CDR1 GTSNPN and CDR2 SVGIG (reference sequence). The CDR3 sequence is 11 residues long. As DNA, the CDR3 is TGTGCCTGGAGTAGGGCCATGGGAGCTTTCTTT. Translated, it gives CAWSRAMGAFF. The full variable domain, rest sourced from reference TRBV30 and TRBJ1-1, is SQTIHQWPATLVQPVGSPLSLECTVEGTSNPNLYWYRQAAGRGLQLLFYSVGIGQISSEVPQNLSASRPQDRQFILSSKKLLLSDSGFYLCAWSRAMGAFFGQGTRLTVV.

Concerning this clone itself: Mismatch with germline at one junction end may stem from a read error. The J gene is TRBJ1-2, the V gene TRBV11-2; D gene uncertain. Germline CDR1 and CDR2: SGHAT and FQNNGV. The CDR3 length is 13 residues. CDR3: CASSQVDGGGYTF. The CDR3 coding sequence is TGCGCCAGCAGCCAAGTGGACGGCGGTGGCTACACCTTC.

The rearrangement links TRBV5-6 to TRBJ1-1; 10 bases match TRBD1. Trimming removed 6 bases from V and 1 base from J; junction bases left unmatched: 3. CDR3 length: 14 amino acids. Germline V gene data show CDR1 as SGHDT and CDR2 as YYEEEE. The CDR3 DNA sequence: TGTGCCAGCACTCGACAGGGGGCGAACACTGAAGCTTTCTTT. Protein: CASTRQGANTEAFF. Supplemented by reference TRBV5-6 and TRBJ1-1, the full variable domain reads DAGVTQSPTHLIKTRGQQVTLRCSPKSGHDTVSWYQQALGQGPQFIFQYYEEEERQRGNFPDRFSGHQFPNYSSELNVNALLLGDSALYLCASTRQGANTEAFFGQGTRLTVV.

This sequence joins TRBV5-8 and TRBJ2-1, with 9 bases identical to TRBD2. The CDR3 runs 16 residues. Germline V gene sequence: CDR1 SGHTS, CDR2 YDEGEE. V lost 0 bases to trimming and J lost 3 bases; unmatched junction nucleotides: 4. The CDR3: CASSLELAGRYNEQFF. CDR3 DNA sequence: TGTGCCAGCAGCTTGGAGCTAGCGGGGCGCTACAATGAGCAGTTCTTC. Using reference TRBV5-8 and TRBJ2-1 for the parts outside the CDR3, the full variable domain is EAGVTQSPTHLIKTRGQQATLRCSPISGHTSVYWYQQALGLGLQFLLWYDEGEERNRGNFPPRFSGRQFPNYSSELNVNALELEDSALYLCASSLELAGRYNEQFFGPGTRLTVL.